This is a list of T cell receptor beta chains from one sample in a study of blood T cell repertoires in COVID-19. Only in-frame clones appear in the TCRdb table, and some are missing; sequencing was by immunoSEQ multiplex PCR. Among approximately 170,000 clones listed, approximately 86% were seen once. The sample was peripheral blood. The receptors come from a man aged 45 to 65 with active or convalescent COVID-19. Each CDR3 is given with its conserved first and last residue. A D gene is named only where the DNA matches it firmly. Where a row states a size, it is once, few, many or the class of an expanded clone; other rows omit it.

clone_size	v_call	d_call	j_call	cdr3_nt	cdr3_aa
NA	TRBV19	TRBD1	TRBJ1-3	TGTGCCAGTAGTCCGGGACAGGGGGCGCGGGCCTCTGGAAACACCATATATTTT	CASSPGQGARASGNTIYF
NA	TRBV7-2	NA	TRBJ1-6	TGTGCCAGCAGCTCCAGGACATCGCCTGCCCTCCACTTT	CASSSRTSPALHF
NA	TRBV7-9	NA	TRBJ1-6	TGTGCCAGCAGCCCTGGACAGACTGATAATTCACCCCTCCACTTT	CASSPGQTDNSPLHF
once	TRBV7-2	NA	TRBJ1-1	TGTGCCAGCAGCTTAGATTCCGGGGATTCTTTTCTAACTGAAGCTTTCTTT	CASSLDSGDSFLTEAFF
many	TRBV18	TRBD1	TRBJ2-7	TGTGCCAGCTCACCCGGGACAGTCGAGCAGTACTTC	CASSPGTVEQYF
few	TRBV28	TRBD1	TRBJ1-3	TGTGCCAGCAGGGGGACAGGGACAAACACCATATATTTT	CASRGTGTNTIYF
once	TRBV14	NA	TRBJ2-7	TGTGCCAGCAGCCAAACTCGTTTCGAGCAGTACTTC	CASSQTRFEQYF
NA	TRBV18	NA	TRBJ1-6	TGTGCCAGCTCACCTCCATTGAGTAATTCACCCCTCCACTTT	CASSPPLSNSPLHF
NA	TRBV27	NA	TRBJ1-4	TGTGCCAGCAGCTATAACAGGGCGGGTGAAAAACTGTTTTTT	CASSYNRAGEKLFF
NA	TRBV9	NA	TRBJ2-2	TGTGCCAGCAGCCCGTCTCAAAGAGGCGACACCGGGGAGCTGTTTTTT	CASSPSQRGDTGELFF
NA	TRBV2	TRBD2	TRBJ2-1	TGTGCCAGCTCACGGGAGGCGTCCTACAATGAGCAGTTCTTC	CASSREASYNEQFF
NA	TRBV27	NA	TRBJ1-6	TGTGCCAGCAGTTTTTGGGCAGATAATTCACCCCTCCACTTT	CASSFWADNSPLHF
NA	TRBV3-1/TRBV3-2	TRBD2	TRBJ2-2	TGTGCCAGCAGCCAACTGCGACCATCAAGCTCTAGCGGGGGCGGCACCGGGGAGCTGTTTTTT	CASSQLRPSSSSGGGTGELFF
once	TRBV29-1	TRBD2	TRBJ2-1	TGCAGCGTTACTAGCGGTTACAATGAGCAGTTCTTC	CSVTSGYNEQFF
NA	TRBV7-9	NA	TRBJ1-2	TGTGCCAGCAGCCTTCAGGGGAATGGCTACACCTTC	CASSLQGNGYTF
once	TRBV15	NA	TRBJ1-1	TGTGCCACCAGCAGAGCGGGGGATTCTGAAGCTTTCTTT	CATSRAGDSEAFF
NA	TRBV7-2	NA	TRBJ2-5	TGTACCTCCAGCTTAACCCGAGAAGAGACCCAGTACTTC	CTSSLTREETQYF
NA	TRBV4-3	NA	TRBJ2-3	TGCGCCAGCGGTGGGGGGAGGAGCACAGATACGCAGTATTTT	CASGGGRSTDTQYF
NA	TRBV6-1	NA	TRBJ1-5	TGTGCCAGCAGTGACCTCCTGGGGGCCGTCCAGCCCCAGCATTTT	CASSDLLGAVQPQHF
NA	TRBV6-1	NA	TRBJ2-7	TGTGCCAGCAGTGAACCGGGACATACCTACGAGCAGTACTTC	CASSEPGHTYEQYF
NA	TRBV7-9	TRBD1	TRBJ1-1	TGTGCCAGCAGCCCACAGGGGGAAGCTTTCTTT	CASSPQGEAFF
NA	TRBV7-2	NA	TRBJ1-2	TGTGCCAGCAGTGAATCGGGGGTTAACTATGGCTACACCTTC	CASSESGVNYGYTF
NA	TRBV18	TRBD1	TRBJ1-1	TGTGCCAGCTCACCACCGGGGACAGGGGCGAACACTGAAGCTTTCTTT	CASSPPGTGANTEAFF
NA	TRBV6-5	TRBD2	TRBJ2-7	TGTGCCAGCAGTTTACTAGCGGGGGGCAACGAGCAGTACTTC	CASSLLAGGNEQYF
NA	TRBV6-2/TRBV6-3	NA	TRBJ1-5	TGTGCCAGCAGTTTCCAGGGTGGTGGCAATCAGCCCCAGCATTTT	CASSFQGGGNQPQHF
NA	TRBV11-1	TRBD1	TRBJ2-1	TGTGCCAGCAGCCCCGACTCAGGGGGCGCTTTCAATGAGCAGTTCTTC	CASSPDSGGAFNEQFF
NA	TRBV6-1	NA	TRBJ2-7	TGTGCCAGCAGTGAAGCTACTAAACCCTACTACGAGCAGTACTTC	CASSEATKPYYEQYF